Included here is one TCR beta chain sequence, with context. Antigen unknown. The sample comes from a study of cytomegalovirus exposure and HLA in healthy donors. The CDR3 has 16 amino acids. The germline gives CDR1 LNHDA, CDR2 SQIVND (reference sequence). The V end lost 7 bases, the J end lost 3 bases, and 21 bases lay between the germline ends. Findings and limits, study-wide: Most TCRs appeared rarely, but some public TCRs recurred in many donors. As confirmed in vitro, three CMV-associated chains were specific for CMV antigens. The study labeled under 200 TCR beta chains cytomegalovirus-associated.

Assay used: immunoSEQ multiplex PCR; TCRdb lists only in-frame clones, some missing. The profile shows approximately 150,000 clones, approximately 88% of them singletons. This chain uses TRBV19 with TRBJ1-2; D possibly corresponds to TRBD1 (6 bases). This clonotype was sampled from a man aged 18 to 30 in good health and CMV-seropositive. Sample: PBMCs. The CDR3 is CASTKMGAGTYYGYTF. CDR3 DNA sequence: TGTGCCAGTACCAAAATGGGGGCAGGGACCTACTATGGCTACACCTTC.